This TCR beta chain was recorded in a study of cytomegalovirus exposure and HLA in healthy donors. Primers for the PCR totalled 60 Vbeta and 13 Jbeta. Assay used: immunoSEQ multiplex PCR; TCRdb lists only in-frame clones, some missing. The data hold 65,000 to 85,000 clones, with roughly 70% observed a single time. Germline CDR1 reads SQVTM; CDR2 reads ANQGSEA. The CDR3 covers 16 residues. A remark on this clone: As yet, its antigen is unknown. One junction end does not reproduce the germline sequence, and a read error may be involved.

Notes on the study in general: Solely CMV serostatus was available to characterize immune exposure.

Specimen: PBMCs. The chain uses TRBV29-1 and TRBJ1-2, with TRBD1 identical over 10 bases. This clonotype originated in a male donor in good health and CMV-seropositive. CDR3 residues: CSVAGDRGLVGYDYTF. CDR3 bases: TGCAGCGTTGCAGGCGACAGGGGGCTGGTTGGCTATGACTACACCTTC.